The rows below give T cell receptor beta chains drawn from one sample of a study of control samples from healthy donors and cancer patients. Clones were sequenced by immunoSEQ multiplex PCR, and TCRdb holds only the in-frame ones, with some missing. The table records over 200,000 clones, roughly 80% of them present only once. The sequencing input was PBMCs. The source is a woman between 55 and 75 years old with lung cancer. CDR3s include the opening cysteine and the closing phenylalanine or tryptophan. A D gene is named only where the DNA matches it firmly. A row's size may be missing; if present it is once, few, many or a size class.

.,TRBJ1-2,TRBD1,TRBV7-2,TGTGCCAGCAGCTTAAGACAGGGGGGGGACTATGGCTACACCTTC,CASSLRQGGDYGYTF
few,TRBJ2-1,.,TRBV29-1,TGCAGCGTTGTGTCCTACTCCCCCTCCTACAATGAGCAGTTCTTC,CSVVSYSPSYNEQFF
few,TRBJ1-3,.,TRBV5-5,TGTGCCAGCAGCTTCGGGGGCTCTGGAAACACCATATATTTT,CASSFGGSGNTIYF
.,TRBJ1-5,.,TRBV7-8,TGTGCCAGCAGCTTAGCGCCGGGTGTGAGCAATCAGCCCCAGCATTTT,CASSLAPGVSNQPQHF
.,TRBJ2-2,.,TRBV5-1,TGCGCCAGCATGGCAGCAGGTGGGCCCGGGGAGCTGTTTTTT,CASMAAGGPGELFF
.,TRBJ1-2,.,TRBV20-1,TGCAACGTACAACGACAGGCGGGCTACACCTTC,CNVQRQAGYTF
.,TRBJ2-3,TRBD2,TRBV4-2,TGTGCCAGCAGCTTGGGACTAGCAGTTACTAGCACAGATACGCAGTATTTT,CASSLGLAVTSTDTQYF
.,TRBJ2-1,TRBD2,TRBV7-3,TGTGCCAGCAGCTTAGACACTAGCGGCTACAATGAGCAGTTCTTC,CASSLDTSGYNEQFF
.,TRBJ1-2,.,TRBV10-2,TGCGCCAGCAGTGAACAGGGTCCCTATGGCTACACCTTC,CASSEQGPYGYTF
.,TRBJ2-5,TRBD2,TRBV30,TGTGCCTGGAGGCGGGAGGGGGAGACCCAGTACTTC,CAWRREGETQYF
.,TRBJ1-6,.,TRBV4-2,TGTGCCAGCAGCCAGCTATCACGGGGAAATTCACCCCTCCACTTT,CASSQLSRGNSPLHF
.,TRBJ1-2,.,TRBV10-2,TGCGCCAGCAGCCCCGGCCGGCTCTATGGCTACACCTTC,CASSPGRLYGYTF
.,TRBJ2-7,.,TRBV28,TGTGCCAGCAGTGGATCGGGCGGGGCCTTTTACGAGCAGTACTTC,CASSGSGGAFYEQYF
.,TRBJ2-7,.,TRBV5-1,TGCGCCAGCAGCTCACAGGGTGACGCCTACGAGCAGTACTTC,CASSSQGDAYEQYF
.,TRBJ2-6,TRBD1,TRBV2,TGTGCCAGCAGCGTTATCCGACAGGGTGCCGGGGCCAACGTCCTGACTTTC,CASSVIRQGAGANVLTF
once,TRBJ1-6,.,TRBV5-8,TGTGCCAGCAGCTCGAGTTCCCGGGGGCGAGCATTTAATTCACCCCTCCACTTT,CASSSSSRGRAFNSPLHF
.,TRBJ2-3,.,TRBV5-1,TGCGCCAGCAGCTTTCGACAGCTCACAGATACGCAGTATTTT,CASSFRQLTDTQYF
.,TRBJ2-1,TRBD1,TRBV15,TGTGCCACCAGCCACCCCCGGACAGGGGGGTCCTACAATGAGCAGTTCTTC,CATSHPRTGGSYNEQFF
.,TRBJ1-5,.,TRBV4-1,TGCGCCAGCAGCCAGCAGGAAAATCAGCCCCAGCATTTT,CASSQQENQPQHF
.,TRBJ1-5,.,TRBV28,TGTGCCAGCAGCAAAAGCTCGGGACGGATGATCAATCAGCCCCAGCATTTT,CASSKSSGRMINQPQHF
once,TRBJ1-2,TRBD1,TRBV5-6,TGTGCCAGCAGCTCGGGACAGGAGTATGGCTACACCTTC,CASSSGQEYGYTF
.,TRBJ1-1,.,TRBV5-1,TGCGCCAGCAGCTTGGCGCAGCCCGGTTCGGAAGCTTTCTTT,CASSLAQPGSEAFF
.,TRBJ1-5,.,TRBV11-2,TGTGCCAGCAGCTTAGGTACAAATCAGCCCCAGCATTTT,CASSLGTNQPQHF
.,TRBJ2-2,.,TRBV19,TGTGCCAGTAGTATGGGACTGCCTGTTACGGGCGGGGAGCTGTTTTTT,CASSMGLPVTGGELFF
.,TRBJ1-1,.,TRBV7-6,TGTGCCAGCAGCCGACAGGTGAACACTGAAGCTTTCTTT,CASSRQVNTEAFF
.,TRBJ2-7,TRBD1,TRBV19,TGTGCCAGCGCTAAGCAGGACAGGGCCTACGAGCAGTACTTC,CASAKQDRAYEQYF
.,TRBJ1-1,.,TRBV11-2,TGTGCCAGCAGCTTATCAGGGCAGAACACTGAAGCTTTCTTT,CASSLSGQNTEAFF
.,TRBJ2-7,TRBD2,TRBV19,TGTGCCAGTAGTGGGCTAGCGGGAGACGCGCAGTACTTC,CASSGLAGDAQYF
.,TRBJ2-1,TRBD2,TRBV4-1,TGCGCCAGCAGCCAGACCCCCACAGCGGGGGGGGGAATCAATGAGCAGTTCTTC,CASSQTPTAGGGINEQFF
.,TRBJ2-3,TRBD2,TRBV19,TGTGCCAGTTCCCGGGGGGGGGCGAGGGCAGATACGCAGTATTTT,CASSRGGARADTQYF
.,TRBJ1-2,.,TRBV6-1,TGTGCCAGCAGTGACCTAAATATTGGCTACACCTTC,CASSDLNIGYTF
.,TRBJ1-1,.,TRBV5-1,TGCGCCAGCAGCCAGAGAGGGGGGACTGAAGCTTTCTTT,CASSQRGGTEAFF
.,TRBJ1-6,.,TRBV28,TGTGCCAGCATCGCGACGACCTATAATTCACCCCTCCACTTT,CASIATTYNSPLHF
.,TRBJ2-7,.,TRBV27,TGTGCCAGCAGTTTAGTACAGGGACAATACGAGCAGTACTTC,CASSLVQGQYEQYF
.,TRBJ2-1,TRBD2,TRBV6-2/TRBV6-3,TGTGCCAGCAGCACCCTGACTAGCGGGCTTTGGAATGAGCAGTTCTTC,CASSTLTSGLWNEQFF
.,TRBJ1-1,.,TRBV6-5,TGTGCCAGCAGTTACTCCGGCAGGGCCACTGAAGCTTTCTTT,CASSYSGRATEAFF
.,TRBJ2-2,TRBD2,TRBV3-1/TRBV3-2,TGTGCCAGCAGCTTCCTACAGGGGTTAGCGGGAGGGAACACCGGGGAGCTGTTTTTT,CASSFLQGLAGGNTGELFF
.,TRBJ1-5,.,TRBV6-2/TRBV6-3,TGTGCCAGCAGTTACGACTTTGGGGGATTATATAGCAATCAGCCCCAGCATTTT,CASSYDFGGLYSNQPQHF
.,TRBJ2-1,TRBD2,TRBV15,TGTGCCACCAGTAAAGCGGGAGGGAACAATGAGCAGTTCTTC,CATSKAGGNNEQFF
once,TRBJ2-5,.,TRBV3-1/TRBV3-2,TGTGCCAGCAGCCGCTCCACAGGAGCCCTCGGGGAGACCCAGTACTTC,CASSRSTGALGETQYF
.,TRBJ1-3,.,TRBV7-9,TGTGCCAGCACAAGGACAGCCTCTACTGGAAACACCATATATTTT,CASTRTASTGNTIYF
.,TRBJ2-5,.,TRBV9,TGTGCCAGCAGCGTAGCTGAGAGAGAGACCCAGTACTTC,CASSVAERETQYF
.,TRBJ2-5,TRBD1,TRBV7-9,TGTGCCAGCAGCTTAGATTCGGCAGGGGGTATGGAGACCCAGTACTTC,CASSLDSAGGMETQYF
.,TRBJ2-5,.,TRBV18,TGTGCCAGCTCACCAATTCACGGTGGTAGTGAGACCCAGTACTTC,CASSPIHGGSETQYF
.,TRBJ1-4,.,TRBV28,TGTGCCAGCAGTCCCGTCGGAGGGAGGTTAGCTAATGAAAAACTGTTTTTT,CASSPVGGRLANEKLFF
.,TRBJ2-7,.,TRBV30,TGTGCCTGGAGCGAAACCTATCACGAGCAGTACTTC,CAWSETYHEQYF
.,TRBJ1-2,.,TRBV3-1/TRBV3-2,TGTGCCAGCAGCCAACCGGGATTTCTCTATGGCTACACCTTC,CASSQPGFLYGYTF
.,TRBJ1-1,.,TRBV10-3,TGTGCCATCACCCCTCTGTTGAACACTGAAGCTTTCTTT,CAITPLLNTEAFF
few,TRBJ1-6,.,TRBV5-8,TGTGCCAGCGGCAGAACCGCAGGCCATTCACCCCTCCACTTT,CASGRTAGHSPLHF
.,TRBJ1-2,.,TRBV5-1,TGCGCCAGCAGCTTGGGACCTAGCAATGGCTACACCTTC,CASSLGPSNGYTF
few,TRBJ2-2,.,TRBV6-2/TRBV6-3,TGTGCCAGCAGTTATATGGGGGCGACGAACACCGGGGAGCTGTTTTTT,CASSYMGATNTGELFF
.,TRBJ2-3,TRBD1,TRBV9,TGTGCCAGCAGCGCCGGGACAGGGAGCACAGATACGCAGTATTTT,CASSAGTGSTDTQYF
.,TRBJ1-6,.,TRBV6-6,TGTGCCAGCAGTGCACAAGAAAATTCACCCCTCCACTTT,CASSAQENSPLHF
.,TRBJ1-5,.,TRBV5-6,TGTGCCAGCAGCGGGAAGGGCAGGAATCAGCCCCAGCATTTT,CASSGKGRNQPQHF
.,TRBJ1-5,.,TRBV6-5,TGTGCCATCCAGTCGGGGGGGAATCAGCCCCAGCATTTT,CAIQSGGNQPQHF